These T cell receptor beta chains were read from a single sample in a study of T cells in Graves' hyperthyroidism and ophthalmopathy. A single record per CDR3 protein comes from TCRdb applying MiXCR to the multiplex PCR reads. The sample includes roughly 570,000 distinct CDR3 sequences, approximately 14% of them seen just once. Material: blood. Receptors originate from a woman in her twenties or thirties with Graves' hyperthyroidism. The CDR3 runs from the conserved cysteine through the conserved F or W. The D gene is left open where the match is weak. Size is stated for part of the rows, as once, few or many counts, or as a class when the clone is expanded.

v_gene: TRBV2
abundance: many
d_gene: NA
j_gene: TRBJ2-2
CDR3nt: TGTGCCAGCAGTGAAGCGCATCTGTCCGCGGCCACCGGGGAGCTGTTTTTT
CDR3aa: CASSEAHLSAATGELFF

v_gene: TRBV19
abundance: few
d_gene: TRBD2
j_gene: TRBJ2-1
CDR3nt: TGTGCCAGTAGTATACGGGAGGGAGGGAGTGAGCAGTTCTTC
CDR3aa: CASSIREGGSEQFF

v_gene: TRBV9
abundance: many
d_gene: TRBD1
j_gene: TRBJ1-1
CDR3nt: TGTGCCAGCAGCGTAACAGGGGTCACTGAAGCTTTCTTT
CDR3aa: CASSVTGVTEAFF

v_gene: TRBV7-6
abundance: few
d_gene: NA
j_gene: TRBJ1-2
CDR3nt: TGTGCCAGCAGCGCGCAGACTTCGGGGCCCTATGGCTACACCTTC
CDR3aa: CASSAQTSGPYGYTF

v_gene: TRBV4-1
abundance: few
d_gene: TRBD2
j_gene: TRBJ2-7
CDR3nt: TGCGCCAGCAGCCAAGTTCTGCGGGGGCGGGAGGGCTCCTACGAGCAGTACTTC
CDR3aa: CASSQVLRGREGSYEQYF

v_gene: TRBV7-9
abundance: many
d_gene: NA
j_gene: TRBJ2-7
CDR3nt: TGTGCCAGCAGGGATGGGGAGTCGTCATACGAGCAGTACTTC
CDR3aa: CASRDGESSYEQYF

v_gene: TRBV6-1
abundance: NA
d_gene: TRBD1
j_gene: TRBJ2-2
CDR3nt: TGTGCCAGCAGTGAAAACAGGGGGAACACCGGGGAGCTGTTTTTT
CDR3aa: CASSENRGNTGELFF

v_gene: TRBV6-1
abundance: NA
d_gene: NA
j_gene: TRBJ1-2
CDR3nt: TGTGCCAGCAGTAAATACTATATACAGGGTGTGGACTATGGCTACACCTTC
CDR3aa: CASSKYYIQGVDYGYTF

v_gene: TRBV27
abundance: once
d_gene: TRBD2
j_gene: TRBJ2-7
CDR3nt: TGTGTCAGCAGCCCCCTTACGGGTGCGGGAGTTCCCCACGAGCAGTACTTC
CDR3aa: CVSSPLTGAGVPHEQYF

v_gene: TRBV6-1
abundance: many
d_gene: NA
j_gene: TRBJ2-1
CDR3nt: TGTGCCAGCAGTGAATATAGGCGATGGGGCGGGCCGGATGAGCAGTTCTTC
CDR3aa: CASSEYRRWGGPDEQFF

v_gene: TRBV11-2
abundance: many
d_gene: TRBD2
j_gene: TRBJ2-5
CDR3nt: TGTGCCAGCAGCTTTAAAAGGACTAGCGGTTACCAAGAGACCCAGTACTTC
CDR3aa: CASSFKRTSGYQETQYF

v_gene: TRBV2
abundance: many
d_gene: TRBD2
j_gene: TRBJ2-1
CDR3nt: TGTGCCAGCAGTGATAGCGGGAACTCCTACAATGAGCAGTTCTTC
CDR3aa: CASSDSGNSYNEQFF

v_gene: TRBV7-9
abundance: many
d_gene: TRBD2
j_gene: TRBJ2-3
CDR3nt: TGTGCCAGCAGCCTGACGGGACTAGCGGAAGGTGCAGATACGCAGTATTTT
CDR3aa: CASSLTGLAEGADTQYF

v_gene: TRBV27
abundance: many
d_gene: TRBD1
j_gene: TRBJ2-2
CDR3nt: TGTGCCAGCAGACCTCTCTTTACAGGGGACGGCGGGGAGCTGTTTTTT
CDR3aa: CASRPLFTGDGGELFF

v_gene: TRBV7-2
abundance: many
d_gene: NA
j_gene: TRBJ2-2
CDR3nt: TGTGCCAGCAGCTTAGGCCAGCACACCGGGGAGCTGTTTTTT
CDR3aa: CASSLGQHTGELFF

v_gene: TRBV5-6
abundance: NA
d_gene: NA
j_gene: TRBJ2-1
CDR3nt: TGTGCCAGCACCACTGGGGTGGGACCGAACACGTTCTTC
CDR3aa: CASTTGVGPNTFF

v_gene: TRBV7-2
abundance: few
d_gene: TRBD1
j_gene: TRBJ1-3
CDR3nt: TGTGCCAGCAGCTTAGCGGACAGGTTCGATGGAAACACCATATATTTT
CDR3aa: CASSLADRFDGNTIYF

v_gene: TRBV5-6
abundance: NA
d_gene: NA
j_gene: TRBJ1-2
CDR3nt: TGTGCCAGCAGGGGCGGGGGGACTGGCTATGGCTACACCTTC
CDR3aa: CASRGGGTGYGYTF

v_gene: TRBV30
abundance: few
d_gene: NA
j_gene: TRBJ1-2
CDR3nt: TGTGCCTGGAGTGTCGGGACACGAGCTAACTATGGCTACACCTTC
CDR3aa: CAWSVGTRANYGYTF

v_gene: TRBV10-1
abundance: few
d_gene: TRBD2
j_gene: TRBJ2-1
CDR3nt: TGCGCCAGCAGTGAGGGCCAGAGCCTAGCGGGAGTTTTGTCCTACAATGAGCAGTTCTTC
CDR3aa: CASSEGQSLAGVLSYNEQFF

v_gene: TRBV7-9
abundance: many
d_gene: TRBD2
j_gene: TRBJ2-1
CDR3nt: TGTGCCAGCTCACATTTGGGGGGGGGAGGCGACAATGAGCAGTTCTTC
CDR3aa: CASSHLGGGGDNEQFF

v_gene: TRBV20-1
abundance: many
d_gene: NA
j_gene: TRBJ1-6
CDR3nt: TGCAGTGCTAGAGAGGGTGGAGATAATTCACCCCTCCACTTT
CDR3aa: CSAREGGDNSPLHF

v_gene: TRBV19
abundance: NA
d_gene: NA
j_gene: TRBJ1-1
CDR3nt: TGTGCCAGTAGTATAGAACAGGCGAACACTGAAGCTTTCTTT
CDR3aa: CASSIEQANTEAFF

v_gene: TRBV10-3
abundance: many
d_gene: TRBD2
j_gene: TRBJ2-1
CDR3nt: TGTGCCATCAGGACGTCTAGCGGAGGGACCTACAATGAGCAGTTCTTC
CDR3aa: CAIRTSSGGTYNEQFF

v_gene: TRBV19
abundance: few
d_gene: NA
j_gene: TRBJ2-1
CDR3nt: TGTGCCAGTAGTTATAACAGGGTCCTAAGTGAGCAGTTCTTC
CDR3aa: CASSYNRVLSEQFF

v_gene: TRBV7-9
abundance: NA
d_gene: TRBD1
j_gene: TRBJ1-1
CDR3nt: TGTGCCAGCAGAGCCGGGACAGGGGGTACCCCGGGGGAGGAAGCTTTCTTT
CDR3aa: CASRAGTGGTPGEEAFF

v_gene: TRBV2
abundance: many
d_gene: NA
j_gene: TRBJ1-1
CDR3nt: TGTGCCAGCAGTGTCCAGGGTACGACTTTCTTT
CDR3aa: CASSVQGTTFF

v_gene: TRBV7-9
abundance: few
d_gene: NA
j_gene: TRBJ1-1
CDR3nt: TGTGCCAGCAGCACGGCCGGGGTCTGGGGTGAAGCTTTCTTT
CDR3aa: CASSTAGVWGEAFF

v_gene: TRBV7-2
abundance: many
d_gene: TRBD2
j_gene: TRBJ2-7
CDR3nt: TGTGCCAGCAGCTTAGACGAAGCGGGAGGCGGCGAGCAGTACTTC
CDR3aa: CASSLDEAGGGEQYF

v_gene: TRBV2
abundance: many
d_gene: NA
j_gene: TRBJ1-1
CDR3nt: TGTGCCAGCAGTGAATTGCAGGAGAACACTGAAGCTTTCTTT
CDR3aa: CASSELQENTEAFF

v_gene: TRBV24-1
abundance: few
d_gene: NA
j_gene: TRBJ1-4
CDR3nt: TGTGCCACCAGTGATTTTGGAGAAAAACTGTTTTTT
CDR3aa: CATSDFGEKLFF